This TCR beta chain was found in a study of T cells in Graves' hyperthyroidism and ophthalmopathy (dated by TCRdb to between 2019 and 2020). In terms of the full investigation: Peripheral blood was collected at initial diagnosis, before any treatment. After sampling, hyperthyroidism patients received methimazole starting at 30 mg daily, and ophthalmopathy patients received high-dose intravenous methylprednisolone. To identify TCR V-J signatures that set the groups apart, the researchers used a discovery cohort of 100 or so patients, made up of around 42 with Graves' ophthalmopathy and about 59 with stable Graves' hyperthyroidism. Whether ophthalmopathy could be predicted prospectively was tested in an independent validation cohort made up of 18 to 20 hyperthyroidism patients plus 17 patients who later progressed to ophthalmopathy. In several Graves' hyperthyroidism patients, the study also compared T-cell repertoires from thyroid tissue with T-cell repertoires from blood. The roughly 100 discovery patients were randomly divided into training and test sets at a 7:3 ratio. The paper reports TCR Vbeta CDR3 sequencing of over 120 peripheral blood samples: around 41 ophthalmopathy, under 80 hyperthyroidism and around 17 progressor patients. General conclusions and limits of the study: In validation, the model predicted progression to ophthalmopathy a median of about 5.9 months before onset, with roughly 71% sensitivity and roughly 77% specificity. A 13 V-J signature model separated ophthalmopathy from stable hyperthyroidism, with about 90% sensitivity and about 81% specificity in cross-validation and 80%/75% in testing. Most expanded thyroid clonotypes (frequency above 0.001) were also detected in blood, a finding suggesting that blood repertoires may reflect thyroid immune responses. No statistical method was used to set the sample size in advance, and investigators knew the group allocation.

Ophthalmopathy patients had moderately to severely active disease, with a Clinical Activity Score of 3 or more, a NOSPECS grade of 4 or more, and a disease duration of less than 3 months. Any patient with an uncontrolled infection, another autoimmune disease, pregnancy or lactation was excluded. Diagnoses relied on clinical symptoms, serum thyroxine and TRAb, thyroid ultrasound and orbital computed tomography. PBMCs were isolated from around 10 ml of fresh peripheral blood by Ficoll-Paque density gradient centrifugation. Total RNA was extracted with Trizol reagent, and quality was checked on an Agilent 2100 Bioanalyzer. From a lookup of the germline V gene, CDR1 and CDR2 are SGHTA and FQGTGA. The CDR3 runs 13 amino acids, cysteine and phenylalanine included. The entry retains the CDR3 DNA only, 39 bases that are in frame from base 1. V sheds 1 base and J sheds 4 bases, leaving 7 bases between their ends.

This clonotype was seen at least ten times. Its antigen has not been determined. Per-base qualities were not stored, and no clone one base away is much larger. TCR beta CDR3 regions were amplified from RNA transcripts. The first round of RT-PCR for the TCR CDR3 was performed with the HTBI primer set and the Qiagen OneStep RT-PCR kit. A second multiplex PCR round built the libraries, followed by size selection and purification. Paired-end sequencing of the libraries was performed with 100 bp reads on an Illumina HiSeq2000. In the source study's methods: SOAPnuke was used to process the raw data, with reads discarded if the reads contained adapters or uncalled bases, had a mean Phred below 15, or lacked an exact constant-primer or identifier match. High-quality paired reads were merged with COPE v1.2.5, and unique nucleotide sequences were defined as clonotypes. MiTCR v1.1 was used to align the clonotypes against IMGT TRBV, TRBD and TRBJ reference segments. Only V-J combinations with frequency above 0.0001, covering 99% to 99.2% of repertoires, were analysed. The TCS score was defined as the ratio of F50 (clonal expansion) to E x V (chaos), calculated using BLOSUM62-based TCRdist between CDR3 peptides within each V-J. Welch's t-statistics and random forest reduced 450 to 600 V-J features to 13, which were used in a naive Bayes classifier (R e1071). TCRdb cleaned the public reads at Q25 with fastp, built clones with MiXCR and kept in-frame beta chains. Rows with a matching CDR3 protein are joined into one entry that keeps the most common DNA and genes. Clone size and V and J calls follow TCRdb, not the original study. In this sample the table shows some 550,000 distinct CDR3 sequences, 15% to 20% of which occur a single time. The ten largest clones capture more than 3% of the sample.

The sequenced sample consisted of blood. The sequence is built from TRBV7-3 and TRBJ2-5, with an unclear D gene assignment. The receptor was derived from a woman in her thirties or forties with Graves' ophthalmopathy. CDR3 loop: CASSLNQGETQYF. Here is the DNA: TGTGCCAGCAGCTTAAATCAAGGAGAGACCCAGTACTTC. Reference TRBV7-3 and TRBJ2-5 proteins supply the regions before and after the CDR3; the full variable domain is: GAGVSQTPSNKVTEKGKYVELRCDPISGHTALYWYRQSLGQGPEFLIYFQGTGAADDSGLPNDRFFAVRPEGSVSTLKIQRTERGDSAVYLCASSLNQGETQYFGPGTRLLVL.